This T cell receptor (beta chain) was recorded in a study of cytomegalovirus exposure and HLA in healthy donors. Looking at the study overall: The Caucasian-associated ancestry cluster held roughly 81% of a few hundred genotyped donors. Study-wide points: Earlier analysis looked at TCR beta V segments, and most were productive about 90% or about 30% of the time. Later on, an analysis showed TCR association rates differing by HLA locus, with DRB1 the most and HLA-C the fewest.

With regard to this clone: Its antigen is still unknown.

In the PCR, 60 Vbeta and 13 Jbeta primers were used. TCRdb's table, derived via immunoSEQ multiplex PCR, lists solely in-frame clones and lacks some. This repertoire includes 75,000 to 95,000 clones. Sequenced: PBMCs. This receptor was taken from an older woman in good health and CMV-seronegative.

The CDR3 sequence: CASSLAGELFF. CDR3 coding DNA: TGTGCCAGCAGCTTGGCTGGGGAGCTGTTTTTT. The chain uses TRBV5-4 and TRBJ2-2; D unresolved. The CDR3 consists of 11 residues. Per germline, CDR1 SGHNT and CDR2 YYREEE (reference sequence). V lost 0 bases to trimming and J lost 8 bases, with 2 bases between them.